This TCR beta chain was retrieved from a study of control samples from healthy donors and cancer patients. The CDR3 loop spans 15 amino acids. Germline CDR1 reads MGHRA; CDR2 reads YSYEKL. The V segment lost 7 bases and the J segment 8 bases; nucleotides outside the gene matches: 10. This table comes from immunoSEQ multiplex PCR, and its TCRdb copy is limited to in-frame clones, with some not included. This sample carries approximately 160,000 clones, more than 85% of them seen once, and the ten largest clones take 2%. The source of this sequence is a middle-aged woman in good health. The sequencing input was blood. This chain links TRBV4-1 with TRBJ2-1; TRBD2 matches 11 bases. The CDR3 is CASTSLAGGFDEQFF. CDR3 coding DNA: TGCGCCAGCACCTCCCTAGCGGGGGGTTTCGATGAGCAGTTCTTC.